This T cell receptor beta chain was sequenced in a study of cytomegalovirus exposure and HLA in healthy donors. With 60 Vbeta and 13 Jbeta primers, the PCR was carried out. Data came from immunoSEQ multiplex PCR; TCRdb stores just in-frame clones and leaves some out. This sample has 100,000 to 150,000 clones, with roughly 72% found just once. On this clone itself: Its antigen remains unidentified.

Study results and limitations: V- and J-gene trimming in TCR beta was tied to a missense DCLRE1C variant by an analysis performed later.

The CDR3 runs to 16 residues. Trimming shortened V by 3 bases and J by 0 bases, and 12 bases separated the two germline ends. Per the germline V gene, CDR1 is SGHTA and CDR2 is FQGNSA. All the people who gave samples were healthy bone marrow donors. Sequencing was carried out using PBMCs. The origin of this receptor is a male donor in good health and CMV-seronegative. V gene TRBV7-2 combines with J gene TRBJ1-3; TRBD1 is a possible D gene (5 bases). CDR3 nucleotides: TGTGCCAGCAGCTTGGTGGGACTGAACTCTGGAAACACCATATATTTT. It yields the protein CASSLVGLNSGNTIYF.